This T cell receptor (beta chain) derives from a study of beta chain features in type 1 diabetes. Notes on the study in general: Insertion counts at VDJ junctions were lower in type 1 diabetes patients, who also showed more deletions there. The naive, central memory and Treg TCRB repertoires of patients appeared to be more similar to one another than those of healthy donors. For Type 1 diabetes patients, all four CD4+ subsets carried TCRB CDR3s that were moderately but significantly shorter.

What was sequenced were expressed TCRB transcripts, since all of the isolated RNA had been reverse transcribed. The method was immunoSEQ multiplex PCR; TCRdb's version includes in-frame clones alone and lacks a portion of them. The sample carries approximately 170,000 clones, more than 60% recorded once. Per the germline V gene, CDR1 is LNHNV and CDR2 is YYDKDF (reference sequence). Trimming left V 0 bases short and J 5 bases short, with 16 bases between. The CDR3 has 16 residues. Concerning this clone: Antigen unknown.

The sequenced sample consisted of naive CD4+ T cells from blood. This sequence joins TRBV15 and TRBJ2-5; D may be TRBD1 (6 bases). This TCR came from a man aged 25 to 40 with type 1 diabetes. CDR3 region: CATSRDQGSGAETQYF. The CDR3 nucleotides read TGTGCCACCAGCAGAGATCAGGGGTCCGGGGCGGAGACCCAGTACTTC.